This TCR beta chain was obtained from a study of T-cell memory formation after mild COVID-19. Study details: TCR clusters largely stayed donor specific.

Broader study findings: What remained unconfirmed was the SARS-CoV-2 specificity of second-wave clones peaking on day 37.

About this clonotype itself: What it binds is unknown.

Trimming removed 6 bases from V and 4 bases from J, with 13 bases in between. Germline V CDR1 and CDR2: SNHLY, FYNNEI. This CDR3 spans 13 amino acids. TCRdb redid the calling of the 5' RACE reads with MiXCR, one entry per CDR3 protein. This sample carries approximately 240,000 distinct CDR3 sequences, roughly 15% of them seen once, and the ten largest clones take around 3.4%. Sequenced sample: PBMCs or a T cell subset sorted from them (not recorded which). The rearrangement joins TRBV2 to TRBJ2-7; D is ambiguous. The clonotype originates from a man between 18 and 35 years old who had mild COVID-19 (a few samples of this study predate the infection). Cell type and time point are not known. Here the CDR3 reads CASRGRANYEQYF. The CDR3 DNA is TGTGCCAGCAGAGGCCGCGCGAATTACGAGCAGTACTTC. Combining the CDR3 with reference TRBV2 and TRBJ2-7 gives the whole variable domain EPEVTQTPSHQVTQMGQEVILRCVPISNHLYFYWYRQILGQKVEFLVSFYNNEISEKSEIFDDQFSVERPDGSNFTLKIRSTKLEDSAMYFCASRGRANYEQYFGPGTRLTVT.